This T cell receptor (beta chain) was sequenced in a study of T-cell memory formation after mild COVID-19. Study at large: The two donors had largely donor-specific TCR clusters.

V lost 5 bases and J 3 bases, leaving 17 bases between the germline ends. CDR1 and CDR2 (germline): MNHEY, SMNVEV (reference sequence). This CDR3 region has 15 residues. A single record per CDR3 protein comes from TCRdb applying MiXCR to the 5' RACE reads. The data contain 350,000 to 500,000 distinct CDR3 sequences, 18% of them singletons. The chain is built from TRBV27 and TRBJ2-7, with a weak D call TRBD2 (6 bases). What was sequenced was PBMCs or a T cell subset sorted from them (not recorded which). The receptor's source is a man aged 18 to 30 who had mild COVID-19 (a few samples of this study predate the infection). Cell type and time point are not known. The CDR3 loop reads CASSKPRRGNYEQYF. In DNA, the CDR3 is TGTGCCAGCAGTAAACCGCGGCGCGGGAACTACGAGCAGTACTTC.